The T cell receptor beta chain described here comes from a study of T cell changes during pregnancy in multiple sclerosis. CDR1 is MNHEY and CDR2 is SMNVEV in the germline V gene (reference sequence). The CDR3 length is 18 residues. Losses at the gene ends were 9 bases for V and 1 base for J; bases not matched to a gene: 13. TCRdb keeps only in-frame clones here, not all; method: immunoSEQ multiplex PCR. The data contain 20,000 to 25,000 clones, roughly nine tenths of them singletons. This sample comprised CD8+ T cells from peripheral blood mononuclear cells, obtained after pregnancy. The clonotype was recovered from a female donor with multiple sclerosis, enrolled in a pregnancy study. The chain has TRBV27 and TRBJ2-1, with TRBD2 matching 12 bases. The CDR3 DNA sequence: TGTGCCAGTCGATACTCCGCGGGACTAGCGGGTTCCTACAATGAGCAGTTCTTC. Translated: CASRYSAGLAGSYNEQFF.